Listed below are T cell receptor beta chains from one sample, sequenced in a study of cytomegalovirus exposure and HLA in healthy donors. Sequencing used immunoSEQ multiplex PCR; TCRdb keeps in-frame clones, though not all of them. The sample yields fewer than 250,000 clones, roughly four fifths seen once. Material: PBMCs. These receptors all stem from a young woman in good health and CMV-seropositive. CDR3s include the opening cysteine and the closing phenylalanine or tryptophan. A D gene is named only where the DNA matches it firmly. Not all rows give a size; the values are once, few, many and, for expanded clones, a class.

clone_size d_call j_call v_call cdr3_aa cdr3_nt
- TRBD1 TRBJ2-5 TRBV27 CASRAGQGQETQYF TGTGCCAGCAGGGCGGGACAGGGACAGGAGACCCAGTACTTC
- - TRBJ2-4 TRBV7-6 CASSPRDGRLGKNIQYF TGTGCCAGCAGCCCTCGAGATGGCCGGCTAGGCAAAAACATTCAGTACTTC
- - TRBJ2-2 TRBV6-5 CASSHSEGYTGELFF TGTGCCAGCAGCCATAGCGAAGGGTACACCGGGGAGCTGTTTTTT
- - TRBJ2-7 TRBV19 CASTNQGEQYF TGTGCCAGTACTAATCAGGGCGAGCAGTACTTC
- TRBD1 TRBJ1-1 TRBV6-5 CASSSYRGNTEAFF TGTGCCAGCAGTTCCTACAGGGGGAACACTGAAGCTTTCTTT
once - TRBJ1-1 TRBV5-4 CASSLVGAGENTEAFF TGTGCCAGCAGCTTGGTGGGGGCAGGGGAGAACACTGAAGCTTTCTTT
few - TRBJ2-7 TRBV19 CACQRSSSYEQYF TGTGCCTGCCAGAGGAGCTCCTCCTACGAGCAGTACTTC
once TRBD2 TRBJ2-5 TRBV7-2 CASSFQLAGGGEQYF TGTGCCAGCAGCTTTCAACTAGCGGGAGGAGGGGAGCAGTACTTC
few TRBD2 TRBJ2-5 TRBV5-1 CASSLEGSGRGQETQYF TGCGCCAGCAGCTTAGAGGGTAGCGGGAGAGGGCAAGAGACCCAGTACTTC
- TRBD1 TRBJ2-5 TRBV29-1 CSVERTGGDRETQYF TGCAGCGTTGAACGGACAGGCGGCGACCGAGAGACCCAGTACTTC
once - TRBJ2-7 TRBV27 CASSPAVVSFGEQYF TGTGCCAGCAGCCCAGCGGTGGTCAGTTTTGGGGAGCAGTACTTC
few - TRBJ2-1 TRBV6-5 CASSSTGGTYNEQFF TGTGCCAGCAGTTCCACTGGCGGGACCTACAATGAGCAGTTCTTC
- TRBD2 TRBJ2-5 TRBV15 CATSRELAGGPETQYF TGTGCCACCAGCAGAGAGCTAGCGGGAGGGCCGGAGACCCAGTACTTC
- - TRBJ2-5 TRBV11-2 CASSSRGGETQYF TGTGCCAGCAGCTCCAGGGGTGGAGAGACCCAGTACTTC
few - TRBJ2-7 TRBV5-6 CASSLADSRTYEQYF TGTGCCAGCAGCTTGGCCGACAGCAGAACCTACGAGCAGTACTTC
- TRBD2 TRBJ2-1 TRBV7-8 CASSLSPGLAGWDEQFF TGTGCCAGCAGCTTAAGTCCGGGACTAGCGGGATGGGATGAGCAGTTCTTC
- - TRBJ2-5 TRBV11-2 CASSSRREETQYF TGTGCCAGCAGCTCCCGGCGGGAAGAGACCCAGTACTTC
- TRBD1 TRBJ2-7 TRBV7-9 CSSSLETGGSYEQYF TGTTCCAGCAGCCTTGAGACAGGGGGCTCTTACGAGCAGTACTTC
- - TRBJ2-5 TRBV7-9 CASSPGEIAETQYF TGTGCCAGCAGCCCCGGAGAGATCGCGGAGACCCAGTACTTC
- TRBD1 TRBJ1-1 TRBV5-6 CASSVTGTGATEAFF TGTGCCAGTAGCGTGACCGGGACAGGGGCCACTGAAGCTTTCTTT
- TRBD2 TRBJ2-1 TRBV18 CASSLGRDNEQFF TGTGCCAGCTCGTTAGGGAGGGACAATGAGCAGTTCTTC
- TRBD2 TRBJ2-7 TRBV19 CASSETSGRYEQYF TGTGCCAGTAGTGAGACTAGCGGGAGATACGAGCAGTACTTC
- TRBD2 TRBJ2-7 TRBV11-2 CASSSIAGRPYEQYF TGTGCCAGCAGTTCTATAGCGGGAAGGCCCTACGAGCAGTACTTC
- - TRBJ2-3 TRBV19 CASRGWDISSKDTQYF TGTGCCAGTAGGGGATGGGACATTTCTAGCAAGGATACGCAGTATTTT
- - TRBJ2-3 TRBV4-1 CASSQDRRLMYF TGCGCCAGCAGCCAAGATCGCCGACTCATGTATTTT
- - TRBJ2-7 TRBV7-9 CASGRGGAKEQYF TGTGCCAGCGGGCGAGGGGGGGCTAAAGAGCAGTACTTC
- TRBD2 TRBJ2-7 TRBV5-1 CASSLIAGGPGEQYF TGCGCCAGCAGCTTAATAGCGGGAGGGCCGGGAGAGCAGTACTTC
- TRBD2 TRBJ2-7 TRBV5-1 CASSPELAGAYEQYF TGCGCCAGCAGCCCCGAACTAGCGGGAGCCTACGAGCAGTACTTC
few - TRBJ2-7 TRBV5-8 CASRRFSYEQYF TGTGCCAGCAGACGGTTCTCCTACGAGCAGTACTTC
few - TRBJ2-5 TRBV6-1 CASSDLEETQYF TGTGCCAGCAGTGACCTGGAGGAGACCCAGTACTTC
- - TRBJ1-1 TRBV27 CASSFGRSTEAFF TGTGCCAGCAGTTTTGGCAGAAGCACTGAAGCTTTCTTT
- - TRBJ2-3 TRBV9 CASSVEAGPQYF TGTGCCAGCAGCGTAGAGGCGGGGCCGCAGTATTTT
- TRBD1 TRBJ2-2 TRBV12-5 CASGLVLNRGPGELFF TGTGCTAGTGGTTTGGTACTTAACAGGGGGCCCGGGGAGCTGTTTTTT
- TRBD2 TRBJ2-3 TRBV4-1 CASSQGGWVAGDTDTQYF TGCGCCAGCAGCCAAGGAGGGTGGGTAGCGGGAGACACAGATACGCAGTATTTT
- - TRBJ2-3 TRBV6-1 CASSRGQGGDTQYF TGTGCCAGCAGTAGGGGGCAGGGGGGAGATACGCAGTATTTT
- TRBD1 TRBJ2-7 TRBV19 CATDAGTGYEQYF TGTGCCACCGACGCCGGGACAGGGTACGAGCAGTACTTC
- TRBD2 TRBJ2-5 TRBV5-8 CASSLDYSAGVETQYF TGTGCCAGCAGCTTGGATTACTCAGCGGGAGTGGAGACCCAGTACTTC
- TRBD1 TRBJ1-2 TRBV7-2 CASSLVQGAASSVYTF TGTGCCAGCAGCTTAGTGCAGGGGGCGGCTTCGAGCGTCTACACCTTC
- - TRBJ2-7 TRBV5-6 CASSFAVLEQYF TGTGCCAGCAGCTTCGCGGTTTTGGAGCAGTACTTC
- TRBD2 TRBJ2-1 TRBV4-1 CASSQEGYSVSGREQFF TGCGCCAGCAGCCAAGAAGGGTATAGCGTTAGCGGGAGAGAGCAGTTCTTC
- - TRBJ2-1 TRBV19 CASIRGLSYNEQFF TGTGCCAGTATCAGGGGTCTGTCCTACAATGAGCAGTTCTTC
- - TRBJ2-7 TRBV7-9 CSSSLTIARDLGNEQYF TGTTCCAGCAGCTTAACGATAGCACGCGATCTCGGGAACGAGCAGTACTTC
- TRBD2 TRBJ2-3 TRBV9 CASSPWTAGGPRDTQYF TGTGCCAGCAGCCCCTGGACAGCGGGAGGTCCAAGAGATACGCAGTATTTT
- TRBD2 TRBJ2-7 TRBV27 CASSPWAVLTSGIYEQYF TGTGCCAGCAGTCCATGGGCTGTTCTCACTAGCGGGATTTACGAGCAGTACTTC
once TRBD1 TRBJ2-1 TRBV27 CASSFGTGNEQFF TGTGCCAGCAGTTTCGGGACAGGGAATGAGCAGTTCTTC
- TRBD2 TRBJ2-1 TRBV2 CASRMTSGTINEQFF TGTGCCAGCAGGATGACTAGCGGGACGATCAATGAGCAGTTCTTC
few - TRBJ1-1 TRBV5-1 CASSFGPGANTEAFF TGCGCCAGCAGCTTCGGACCGGGAGCGAACACTGAAGCTTTCTTT
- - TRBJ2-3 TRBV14 CASSQLDILTDTQYF TGTGCCAGCAGCCAACTGGACATCCTCACAGATACGCAGTATTTT
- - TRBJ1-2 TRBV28 CASRQIMSTNYGYTF TGTGCCAGCAGACAGATCATGAGTACTAACTATGGCTACACCTTC
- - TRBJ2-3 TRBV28 CATGRNTQYF TGTGCCACCGGGAGAAATACGCAGTATTTT
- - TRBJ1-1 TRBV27 CASSSAWGREAFF TGTGCCAGCAGTTCGGCTTGGGGGCGTGAAGCTTTCTTT